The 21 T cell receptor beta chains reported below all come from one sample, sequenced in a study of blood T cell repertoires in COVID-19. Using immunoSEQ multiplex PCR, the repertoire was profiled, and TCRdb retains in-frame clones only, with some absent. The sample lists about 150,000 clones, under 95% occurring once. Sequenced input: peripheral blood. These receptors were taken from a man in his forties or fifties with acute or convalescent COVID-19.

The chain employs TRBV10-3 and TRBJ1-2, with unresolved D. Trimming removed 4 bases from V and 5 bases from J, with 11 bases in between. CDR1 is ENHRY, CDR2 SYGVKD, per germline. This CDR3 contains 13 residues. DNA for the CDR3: TGTGCCATCAGTGGAGGGTTCAGTTATGGCTACACCTTC. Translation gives CAISGGFSYGYTF.

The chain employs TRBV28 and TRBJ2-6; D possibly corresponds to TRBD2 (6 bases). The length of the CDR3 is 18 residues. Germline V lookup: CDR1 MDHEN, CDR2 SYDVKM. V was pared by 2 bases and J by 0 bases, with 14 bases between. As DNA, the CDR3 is TGTGCCAGCAGTTTAGGAGGGTTGGGAAGCTCTGGGGCCAACGTCCTGACTTTC. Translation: CASSLGGLGSSGANVLTF.

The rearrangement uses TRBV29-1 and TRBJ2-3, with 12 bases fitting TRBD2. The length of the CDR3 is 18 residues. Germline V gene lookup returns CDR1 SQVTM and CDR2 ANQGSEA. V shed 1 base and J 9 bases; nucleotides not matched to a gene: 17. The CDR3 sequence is CSVEGFLLAGGMTRTQYF. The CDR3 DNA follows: TGCAGCGTTGAAGGCTTCCTCCTAGCGGGAGGGATGACTCGCACGCAGTATTTT.

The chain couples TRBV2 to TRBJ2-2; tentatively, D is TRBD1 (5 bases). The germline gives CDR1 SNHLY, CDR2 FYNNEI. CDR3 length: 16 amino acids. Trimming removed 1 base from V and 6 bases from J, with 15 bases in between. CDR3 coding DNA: TGTGCCAGCAGTGAAGAGTCCAGGGTGTACGCCGGGGAGCTGTTTTTT. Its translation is CASSEESRVYAGELFF. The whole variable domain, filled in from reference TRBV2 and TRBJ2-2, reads EPEVTQTPSHQVTQMGQEVILRCVPISNHLYFYWYRQILGQKVEFLVSFYNNEISEKSEIFDDQFSVERPDGSNFTLKIRSTKLEDSAMYFCASSEESRVYAGELFFGEGSRLTVL.

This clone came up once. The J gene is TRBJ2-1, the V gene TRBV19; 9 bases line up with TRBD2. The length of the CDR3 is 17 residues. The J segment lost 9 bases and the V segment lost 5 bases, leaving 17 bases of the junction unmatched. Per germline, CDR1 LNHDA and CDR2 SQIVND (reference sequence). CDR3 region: CASSANSGSGSFSEQFF. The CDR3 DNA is TGTGCCAGTAGTGCTAATAGCGGGAGTGGGTCTTTCAGTGAGCAGTTCTTC.

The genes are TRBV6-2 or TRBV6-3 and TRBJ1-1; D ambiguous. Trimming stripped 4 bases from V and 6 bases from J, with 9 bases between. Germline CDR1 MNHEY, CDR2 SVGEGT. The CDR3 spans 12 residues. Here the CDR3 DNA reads TGTGCCAGCAGTTTGTACGGTCCTGAAGCTTTCTTT. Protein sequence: CASSLYGPEAFF.

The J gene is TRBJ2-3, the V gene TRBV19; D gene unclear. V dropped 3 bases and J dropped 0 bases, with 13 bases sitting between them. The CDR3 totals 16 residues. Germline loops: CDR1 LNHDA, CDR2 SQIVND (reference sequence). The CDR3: CASSILQRSSTDTQYF. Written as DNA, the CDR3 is TGTGCCAGTAGTATTCTGCAGCGATCTAGCACAGATACGCAGTATTTT.

In nucleotides, the CDR3 is TGTGCCAGCAGCCCGACGACTAGCGTCGGGACCCAGTACTTC. Translated: CASSPTTSVGTQYF. The chain employs TRBV3-1 (or the pseudogene TRBV3-2) and TRBJ2-5; TRBD2 aligns across 8 bases. This CDR3 contains 14 residues. Germline V gives CDR1 LGHDT, CDR2 YNNKEL (reference sequence). Trimming took 4 bases from V and 7 from J; bases not matched to a gene: 8.

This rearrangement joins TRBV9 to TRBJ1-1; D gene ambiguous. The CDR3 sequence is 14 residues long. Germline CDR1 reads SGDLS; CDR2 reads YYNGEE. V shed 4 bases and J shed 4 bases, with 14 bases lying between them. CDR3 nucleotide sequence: TGTGCCAGCAGCACCCTCTCGGAGGGCACTGAAGCTTTCTTT. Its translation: CASSTLSEGTEAFF.

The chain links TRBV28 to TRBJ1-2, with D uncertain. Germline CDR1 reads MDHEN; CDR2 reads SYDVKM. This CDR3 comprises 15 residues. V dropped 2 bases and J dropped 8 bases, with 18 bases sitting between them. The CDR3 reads CASSLGSGEGWGYTF. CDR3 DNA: TGTGCCAGCAGTTTAGGTTCCGGGGAGGGATGGGGCTACACCTTC.

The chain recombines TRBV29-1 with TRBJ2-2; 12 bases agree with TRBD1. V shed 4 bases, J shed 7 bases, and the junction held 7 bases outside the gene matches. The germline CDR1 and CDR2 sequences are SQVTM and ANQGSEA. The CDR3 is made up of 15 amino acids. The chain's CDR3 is CSVVGDRGLGGELFF. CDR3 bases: TGCAGCGTTGTGGGGGACAGGGGGCTAGGCGGGGAGCTGTTTTTT.

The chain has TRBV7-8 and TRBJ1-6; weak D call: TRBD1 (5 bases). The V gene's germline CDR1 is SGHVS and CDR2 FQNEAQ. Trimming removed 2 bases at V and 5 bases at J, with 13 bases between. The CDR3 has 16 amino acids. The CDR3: CASSLLGGANNSPLHF. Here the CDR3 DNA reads TGTGCCAGCAGCTTATTAGGAGGGGCGAATAATTCACCCCTCCACTTT.

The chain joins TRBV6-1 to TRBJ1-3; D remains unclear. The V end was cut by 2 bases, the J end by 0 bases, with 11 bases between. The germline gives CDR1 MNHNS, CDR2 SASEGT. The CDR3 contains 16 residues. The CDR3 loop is CASSESGRFSGNTIYF. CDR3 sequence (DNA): TGTGCCAGCAGTGAATCGGGGAGGTTCTCTGGAAACACCATATATTTT.

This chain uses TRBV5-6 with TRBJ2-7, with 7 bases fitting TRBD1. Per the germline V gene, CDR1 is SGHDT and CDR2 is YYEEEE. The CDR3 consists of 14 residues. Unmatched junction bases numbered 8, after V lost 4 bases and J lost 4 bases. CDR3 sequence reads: CASSTRTGGYEQYV. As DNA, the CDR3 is TGTGCCAGCAGCACTAGGACAGGCGGGTACGAGCAGTACGTC.

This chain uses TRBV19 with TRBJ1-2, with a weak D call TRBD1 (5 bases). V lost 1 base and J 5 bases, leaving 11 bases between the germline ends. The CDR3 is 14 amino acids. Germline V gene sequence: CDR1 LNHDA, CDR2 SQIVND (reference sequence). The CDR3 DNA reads TGTGCCAGTAGTATAGGGGCAGGGTCGTATGGCTACACCTTC. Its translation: CASSIGAGSYGYTF.

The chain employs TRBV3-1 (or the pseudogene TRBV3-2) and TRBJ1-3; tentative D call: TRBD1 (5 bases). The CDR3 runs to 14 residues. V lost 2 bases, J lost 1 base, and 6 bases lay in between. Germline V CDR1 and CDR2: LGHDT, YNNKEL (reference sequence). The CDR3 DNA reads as TGTGCCAGCAGCCAAAGGGGTTCTGGAAACACCATATATTTT. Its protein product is CASSQRGSGNTIYF.

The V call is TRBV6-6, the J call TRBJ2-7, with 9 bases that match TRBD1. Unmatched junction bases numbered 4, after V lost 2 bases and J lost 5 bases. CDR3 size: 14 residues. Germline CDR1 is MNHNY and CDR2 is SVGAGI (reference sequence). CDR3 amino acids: CASSYITGGDEQYV. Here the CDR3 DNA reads TGTGCCAGCAGTTACATCACAGGGGGCGACGAGCAGTACGTC.

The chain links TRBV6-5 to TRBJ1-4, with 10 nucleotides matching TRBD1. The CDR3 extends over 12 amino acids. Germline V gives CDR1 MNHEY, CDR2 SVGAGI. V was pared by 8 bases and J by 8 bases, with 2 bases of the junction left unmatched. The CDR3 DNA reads TGTGCCAGCCGGACAGGGGGGGAAAAACTGTTTTTT. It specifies CASRTGGEKLFF.

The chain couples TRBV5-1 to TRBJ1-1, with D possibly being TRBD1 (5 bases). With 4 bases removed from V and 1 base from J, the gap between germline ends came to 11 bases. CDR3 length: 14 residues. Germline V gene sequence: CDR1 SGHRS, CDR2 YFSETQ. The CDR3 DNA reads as TGCGCCAGCAGCCGGACAAATGAGAACACTGAAGCTTTCTTT. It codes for CASSRTNENTEAFF.

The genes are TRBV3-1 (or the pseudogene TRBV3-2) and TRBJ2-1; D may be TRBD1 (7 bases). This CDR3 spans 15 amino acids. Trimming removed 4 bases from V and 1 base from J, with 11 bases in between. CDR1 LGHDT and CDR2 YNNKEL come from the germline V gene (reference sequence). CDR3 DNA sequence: TGTGCCAGCAGCCCGCGGGACAGATCCTACAATGAGCAGTTCTTC. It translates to CASSPRDRSYNEQFF.

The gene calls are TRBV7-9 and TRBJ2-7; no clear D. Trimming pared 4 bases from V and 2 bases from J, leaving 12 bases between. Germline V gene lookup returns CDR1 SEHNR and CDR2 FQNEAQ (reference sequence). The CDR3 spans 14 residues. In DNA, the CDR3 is TGTGCCAGCAGCTCCGAGGAGAAGGCCTACGAGCAGTACGTC. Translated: CASSSEEKAYEQYV.